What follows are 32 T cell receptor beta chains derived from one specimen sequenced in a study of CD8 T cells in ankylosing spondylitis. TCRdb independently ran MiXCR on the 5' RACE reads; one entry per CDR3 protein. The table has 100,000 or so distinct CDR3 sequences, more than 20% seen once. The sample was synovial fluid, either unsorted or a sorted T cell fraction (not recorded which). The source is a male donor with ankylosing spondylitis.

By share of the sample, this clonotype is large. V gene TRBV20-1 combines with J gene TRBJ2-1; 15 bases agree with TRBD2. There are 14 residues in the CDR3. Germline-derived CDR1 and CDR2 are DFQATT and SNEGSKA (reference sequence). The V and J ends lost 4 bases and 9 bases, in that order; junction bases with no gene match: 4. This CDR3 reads CSATPGLAGGEQFF. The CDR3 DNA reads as TGCAGTGCTACCCCGGGACTAGCGGGAGGTGAGCAGTTCTTC.

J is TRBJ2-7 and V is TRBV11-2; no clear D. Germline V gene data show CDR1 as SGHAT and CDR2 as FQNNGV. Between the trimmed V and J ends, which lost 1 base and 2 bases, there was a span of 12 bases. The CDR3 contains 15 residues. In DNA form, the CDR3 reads TGTGCCAGCAGCTTAGGGTCCCGCATTACCTACGAGCAGTACTTC. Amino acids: CASSLGSRITYEQYF. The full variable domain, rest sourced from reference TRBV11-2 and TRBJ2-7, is EAGVAQSPRYKIIEKRQSVAFWCNPISGHATLYWYQQILGQGPKLLIQFQNNGVVDDSQLPKDRFSAERLKGVDSTLKIQPAKLEDSAVYLCASSLGSRITYEQYFGPGTRLTVT.

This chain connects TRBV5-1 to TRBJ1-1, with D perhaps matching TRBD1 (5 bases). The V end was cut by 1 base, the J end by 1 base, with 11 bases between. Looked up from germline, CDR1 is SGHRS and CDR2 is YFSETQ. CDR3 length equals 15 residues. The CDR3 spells CASSLLTASNTEAFF. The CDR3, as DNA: TGCGCCAGCAGCTTGTTGACAGCCTCGAACACTGAAGCTTTCTTT.

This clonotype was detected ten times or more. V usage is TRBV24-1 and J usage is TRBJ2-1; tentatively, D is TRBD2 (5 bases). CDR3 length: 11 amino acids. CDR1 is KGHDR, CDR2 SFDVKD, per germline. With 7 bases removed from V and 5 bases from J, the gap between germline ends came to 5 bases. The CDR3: CATSGDNEQFF. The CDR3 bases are TGTGCCACCAGCGGGGACAATGAGCAGTTCTTC.

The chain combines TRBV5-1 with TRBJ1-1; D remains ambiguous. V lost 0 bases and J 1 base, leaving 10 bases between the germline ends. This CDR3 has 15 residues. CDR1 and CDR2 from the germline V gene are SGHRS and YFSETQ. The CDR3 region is CASSLERASNTEAFF. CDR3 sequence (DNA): TGCGCCAGCAGCTTGGAAAGGGCGTCGAACACTGAAGCTTTCTTT.

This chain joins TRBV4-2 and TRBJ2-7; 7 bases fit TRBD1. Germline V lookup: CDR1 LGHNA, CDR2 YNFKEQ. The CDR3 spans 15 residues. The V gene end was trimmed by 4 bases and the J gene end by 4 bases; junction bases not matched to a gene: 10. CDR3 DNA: TGTGCCAGCAGCCCCCAAATGACAGGGATGTACGAGCAGTACTTC. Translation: CASSPQMTGMYEQYF.

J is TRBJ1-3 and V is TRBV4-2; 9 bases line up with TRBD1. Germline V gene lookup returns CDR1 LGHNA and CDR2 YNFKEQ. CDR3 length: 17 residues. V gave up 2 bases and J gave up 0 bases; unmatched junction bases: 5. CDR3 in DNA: TGTGCCAGCAGCCAACCCGGGACAGGGAGCTCTGGAAACACCATATATTTT. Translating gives CASSQPGTGSSGNTIYF.

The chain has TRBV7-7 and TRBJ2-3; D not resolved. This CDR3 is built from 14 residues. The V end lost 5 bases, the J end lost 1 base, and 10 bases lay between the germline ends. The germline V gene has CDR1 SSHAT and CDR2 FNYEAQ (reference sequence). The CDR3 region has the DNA TGTGCCAGCAGCCCCGGAACGCGCACAGATACGCAGTATTTT. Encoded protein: CASSPGTRTDTQYF.

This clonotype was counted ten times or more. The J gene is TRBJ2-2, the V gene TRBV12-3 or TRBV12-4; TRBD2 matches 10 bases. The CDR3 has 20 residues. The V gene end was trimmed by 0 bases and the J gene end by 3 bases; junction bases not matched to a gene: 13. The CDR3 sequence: CASSLALPTFGTSDTGELFF. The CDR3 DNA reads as TGTGCCAGCAGTTTAGCGCTCCCAACCTTCGGGACTAGCGACACCGGGGAGCTGTTTTTT.

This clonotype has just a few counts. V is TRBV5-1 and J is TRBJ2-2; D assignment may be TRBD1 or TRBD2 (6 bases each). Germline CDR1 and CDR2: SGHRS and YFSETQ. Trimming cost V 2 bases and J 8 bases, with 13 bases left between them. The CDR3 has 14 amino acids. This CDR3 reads CASSLHREAGELFF. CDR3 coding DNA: TGCGCCAGCAGCTTACACAGGGAGGCAGGGGAGCTGTTTTTT.

For the CDR3, the DNA is TGCGCCAGCAGCTATAACCCACAAAAACAAGAGACCCAGTACTTC. It specifies CASSYNPQKQETQYF. J is TRBJ2-5 and V is TRBV5-1; D gene uncertain. This CDR3 contains 15 residues. Germline CDR1 reads SGHRS; CDR2 reads YFSETQ. V was pared by 3 bases and J by 2 bases, with 14 bases between.

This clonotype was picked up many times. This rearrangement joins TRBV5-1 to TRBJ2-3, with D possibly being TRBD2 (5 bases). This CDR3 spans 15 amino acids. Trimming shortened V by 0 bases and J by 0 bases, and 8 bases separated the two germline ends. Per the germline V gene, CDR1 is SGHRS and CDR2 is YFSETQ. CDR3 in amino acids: CASSLGLASTDTQYF. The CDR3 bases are TGCGCCAGCAGCTTGGGCCTAGCTAGCACAGATACGCAGTATTTT.

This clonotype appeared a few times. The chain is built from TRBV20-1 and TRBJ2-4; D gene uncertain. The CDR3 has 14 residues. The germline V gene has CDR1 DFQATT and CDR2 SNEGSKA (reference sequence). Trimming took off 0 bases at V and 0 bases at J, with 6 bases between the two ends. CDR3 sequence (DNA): TGCAGTGCTAGAGAGCAACTAGCCAAAAACATTCAGTACTTC. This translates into CSAREQLAKNIQYF.

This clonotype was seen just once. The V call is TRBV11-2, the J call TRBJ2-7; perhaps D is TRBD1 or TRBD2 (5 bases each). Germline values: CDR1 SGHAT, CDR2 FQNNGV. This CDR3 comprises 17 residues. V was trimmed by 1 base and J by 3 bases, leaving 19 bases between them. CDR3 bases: TGTGCCAGCAGCTTAGGGTCGGGGCGCCCCCATTTCTACGAGCAGTACTTC. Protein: CASSLGSGRPHFYEQYF. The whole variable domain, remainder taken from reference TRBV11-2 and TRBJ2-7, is EAGVAQSPRYKIIEKRQSVAFWCNPISGHATLYWYQQILGQGPKLLIQFQNNGVVDDSQLPKDRFSAERLKGVDSTLKIQPAKLEDSAVYLCASSLGSGRPHFYEQYFGPGTRLTVT.

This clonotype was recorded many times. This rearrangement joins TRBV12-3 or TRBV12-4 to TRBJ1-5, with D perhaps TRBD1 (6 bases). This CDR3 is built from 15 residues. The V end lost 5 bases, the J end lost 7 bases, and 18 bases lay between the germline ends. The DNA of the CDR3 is TGTGCCAGCAGTGTGGTTTGGGGGGCAGGGCAGCCCCAGCATTTT. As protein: CASSVVWGAGQPQHF.

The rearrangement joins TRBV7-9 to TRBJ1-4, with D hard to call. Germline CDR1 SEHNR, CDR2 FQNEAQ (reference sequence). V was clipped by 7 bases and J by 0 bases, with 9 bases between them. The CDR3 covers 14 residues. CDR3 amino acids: CASTPKTTNEKLFF. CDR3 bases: TGTGCCAGCACCCCGAAAACAACTAATGAAAAACTGTTTTTT.

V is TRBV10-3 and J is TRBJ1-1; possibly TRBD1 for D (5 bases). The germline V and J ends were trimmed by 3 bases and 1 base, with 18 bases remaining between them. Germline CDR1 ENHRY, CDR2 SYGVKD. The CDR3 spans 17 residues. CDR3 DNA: TGTGCCATCAGTGACCCGGGGGTAGATTCACCGAACACTGAAGCTTTCTTT. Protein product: CAISDPGVDSPNTEAFF.

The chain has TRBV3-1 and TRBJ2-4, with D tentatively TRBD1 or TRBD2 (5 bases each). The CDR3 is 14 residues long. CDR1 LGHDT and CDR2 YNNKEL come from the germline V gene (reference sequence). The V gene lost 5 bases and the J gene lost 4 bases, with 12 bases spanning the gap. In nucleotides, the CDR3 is TGTGCCAGCAGCGCCCGGGACCATAAAAACATTCAGTACTTC. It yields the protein CASSARDHKNIQYF.

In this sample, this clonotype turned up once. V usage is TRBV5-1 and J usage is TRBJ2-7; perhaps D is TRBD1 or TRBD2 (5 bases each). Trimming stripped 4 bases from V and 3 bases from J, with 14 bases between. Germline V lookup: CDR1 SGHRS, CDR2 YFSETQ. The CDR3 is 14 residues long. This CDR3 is CASSPGTDIYEQYV. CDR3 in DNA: TGCGCCAGCAGCCCGGGGACGGATATCTACGAGCAGTACGTC.

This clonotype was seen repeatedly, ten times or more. CDR3 sequence (DNA): TGTGCCAGCAGCCAAACTAGCACAAGCACAGATACGCAGTATTTT. Protein product: CASSQTSTSTDTQYF. The J gene is TRBJ2-3, the V gene TRBV7-6; maybe TRBD2 (6 bases). The germline V gene has CDR1 SGHVS and CDR2 FNYEAQ. The CDR3 length is 15 residues. V was pared by 5 bases and J by 0 bases, with 12 bases between.

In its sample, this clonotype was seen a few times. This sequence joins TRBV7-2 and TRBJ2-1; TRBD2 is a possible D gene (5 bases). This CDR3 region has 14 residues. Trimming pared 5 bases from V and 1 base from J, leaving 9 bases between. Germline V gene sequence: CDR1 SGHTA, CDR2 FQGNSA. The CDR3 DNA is TGTGCCAGCAGCCGGGGTAAATCCTACAATGAGCAGTTCTTC. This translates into CASSRGKSYNEQFF.

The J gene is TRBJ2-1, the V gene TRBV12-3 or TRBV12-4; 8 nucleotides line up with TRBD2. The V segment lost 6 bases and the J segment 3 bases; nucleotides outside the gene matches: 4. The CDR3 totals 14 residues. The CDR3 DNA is TGTGCCAGCAGCCGTAGCGGGAACTACAATGAGCAGTTCTTC. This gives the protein CASSRSGNYNEQFF.

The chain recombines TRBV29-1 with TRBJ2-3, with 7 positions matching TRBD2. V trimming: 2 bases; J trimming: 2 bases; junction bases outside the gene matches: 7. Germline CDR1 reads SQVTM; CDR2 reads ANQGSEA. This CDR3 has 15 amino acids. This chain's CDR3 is CSVESRGRNTDTQYF. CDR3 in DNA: TGCAGCGTTGAATCCCGCGGGAGAAACACAGATACGCAGTATTTT.

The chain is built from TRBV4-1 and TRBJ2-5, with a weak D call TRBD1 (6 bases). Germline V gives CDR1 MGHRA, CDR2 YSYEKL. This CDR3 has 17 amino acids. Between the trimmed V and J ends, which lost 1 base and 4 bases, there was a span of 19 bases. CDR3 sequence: CASSQVEGSGVRETQYF. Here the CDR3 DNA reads TGCGCCAGCAGCCAAGTCGAGGGATCAGGGGTTAGAGAGACCCAGTACTTC.

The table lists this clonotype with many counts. This CDR3 is CSASPRAYNEQFF. Written as DNA, the CDR3 is TGCAGTGCTAGTCCCAGGGCCTACAATGAGCAGTTCTTC. The V gene is TRBV20-1, the J gene TRBJ2-1; tentatively, D is TRBD1 (5 bases). Germline V lookup: CDR1 DFQATT, CDR2 SNEGSKA (reference sequence). CDR3 size: 13 residues. Trimming removed 3 bases at V and 2 bases at J, with 8 bases between.

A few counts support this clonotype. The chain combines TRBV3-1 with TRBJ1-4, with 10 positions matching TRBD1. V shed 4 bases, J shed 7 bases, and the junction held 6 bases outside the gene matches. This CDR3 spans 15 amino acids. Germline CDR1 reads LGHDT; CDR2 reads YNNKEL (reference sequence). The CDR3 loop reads CASSRTGTGVEKLFF. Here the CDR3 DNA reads TGTGCCAGCAGCCGAACCGGGACAGGGGTTGAAAAACTGTTTTTT.

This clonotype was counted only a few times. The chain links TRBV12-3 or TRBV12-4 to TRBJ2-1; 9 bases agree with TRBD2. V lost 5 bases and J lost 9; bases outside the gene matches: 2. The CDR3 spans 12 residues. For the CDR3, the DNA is TGTGCCAGCAGTCATAGCGGGAGTGAGCAGTTCTTC. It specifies CASSHSGSEQFF.

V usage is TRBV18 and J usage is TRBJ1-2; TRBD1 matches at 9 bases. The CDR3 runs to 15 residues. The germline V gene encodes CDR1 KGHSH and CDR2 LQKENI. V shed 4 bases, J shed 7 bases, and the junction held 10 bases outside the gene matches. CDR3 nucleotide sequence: TGTGCCAGCTCACAAGCTGGGACAGGGTTCGTTGGCTACACCTTC. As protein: CASSQAGTGFVGYTF.

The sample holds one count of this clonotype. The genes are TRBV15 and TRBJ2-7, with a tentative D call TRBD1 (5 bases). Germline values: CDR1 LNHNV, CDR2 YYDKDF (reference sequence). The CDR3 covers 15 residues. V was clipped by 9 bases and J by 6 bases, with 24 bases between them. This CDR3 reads CATLPGYGERGEQYF. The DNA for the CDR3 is TGTGCCACACTTCCAGGGTACGGAGAAAGGGGCGAGCAGTACTTC.

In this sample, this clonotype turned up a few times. This CDR3 is CASSLAFAYNEQFF. In DNA form, the CDR3 reads TGTGCCAGCAGCTTAGCCTTCGCCTACAATGAGCAGTTCTTC. This chain connects TRBV7-9 to TRBJ2-1; D gene unclear. With 0 bases removed from V and 2 bases from J, the gap between germline ends came to 5 bases. Germline V gene data show CDR1 as SEHNR and CDR2 as FQNEAQ (reference sequence). CDR3 length: 14 amino acids.

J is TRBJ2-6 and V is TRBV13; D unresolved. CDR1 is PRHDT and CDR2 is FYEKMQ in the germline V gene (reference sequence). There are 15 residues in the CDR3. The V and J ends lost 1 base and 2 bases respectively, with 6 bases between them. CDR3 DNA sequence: TGTGCCAGCAGCTTAGAGGGAACTGGGGCCAACGTCCTGACTTTC. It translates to CASSLEGTGANVLTF.

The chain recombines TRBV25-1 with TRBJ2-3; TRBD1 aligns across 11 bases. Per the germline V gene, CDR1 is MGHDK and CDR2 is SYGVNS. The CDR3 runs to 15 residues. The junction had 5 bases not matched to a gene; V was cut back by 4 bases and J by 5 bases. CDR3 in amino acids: CASSVPGTGGDTQYF. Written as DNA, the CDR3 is TGTGCCAGCAGTGTCCCCGGGACAGGGGGAGATACGCAGTATTTT.